The sequence of this T cell receptor beta chain was determined in a study of blood T cell repertoires in COVID-19. Across the whole study: The origin of the acute and convalescent COVID-19 samples was the United States, Italy and Spain. The cDNA or gDNA used as material had been derived from T cells, B-cell-depleted T cells, or PBMCs.

Trimming took 0 bases from V and 5 from J, leaving 14 bases between them. Germline assignment: CDR1 MNHNS and CDR2 SASEGT. CDR3 size: 15 residues. Original processing notes: Nucleated cell counts were estimated from reference gene primer amplification. Profiling relied on immunoSEQ multiplex PCR, and the TCRdb table lists in-frame clones only, not all of them. The DNA gave D and trimming, while V, J and clone size come from that table. The sample has 200,000 to 250,000 clones; more than 80% are singletons. The genes are TRBV6-1 and TRBJ2-7; TRBD1 is a possible D gene (6 bases). Material: peripheral blood. The sequence came from a man younger than 45 who had recovered from COVID-19. The CDR3 loop reads CASSEAVGAGDEQYF. CDR3 bases: TGTGCCAGCAGTGAAGCGGTGGGGGCGGGCGACGAGCAGTACTTC.